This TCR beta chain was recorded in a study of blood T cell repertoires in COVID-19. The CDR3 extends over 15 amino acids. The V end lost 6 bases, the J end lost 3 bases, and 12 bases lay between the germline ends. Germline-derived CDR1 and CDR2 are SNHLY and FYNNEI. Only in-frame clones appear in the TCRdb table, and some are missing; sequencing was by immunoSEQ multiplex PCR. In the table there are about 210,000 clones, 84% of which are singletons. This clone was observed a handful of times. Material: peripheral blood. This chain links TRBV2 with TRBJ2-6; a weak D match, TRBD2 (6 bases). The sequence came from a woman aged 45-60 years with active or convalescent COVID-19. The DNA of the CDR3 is TGTGCCAGCAGAGACCCGGGGGTTGGGGCCAACGTCCTGACTTTC. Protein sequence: CASRDPGVGANVLTF.